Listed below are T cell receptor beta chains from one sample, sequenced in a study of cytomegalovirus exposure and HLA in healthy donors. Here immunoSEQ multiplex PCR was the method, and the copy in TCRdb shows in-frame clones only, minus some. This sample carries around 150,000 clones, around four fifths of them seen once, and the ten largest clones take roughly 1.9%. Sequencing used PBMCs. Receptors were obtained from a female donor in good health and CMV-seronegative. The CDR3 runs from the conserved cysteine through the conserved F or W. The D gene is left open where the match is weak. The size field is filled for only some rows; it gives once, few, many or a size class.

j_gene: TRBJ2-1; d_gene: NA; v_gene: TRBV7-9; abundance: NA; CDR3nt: TGTGCCAGCAGCTTAGACGGGGGATTAGCTAGCAATGAGCAGTTCTTC; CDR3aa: CASSLDGGLASNEQFF
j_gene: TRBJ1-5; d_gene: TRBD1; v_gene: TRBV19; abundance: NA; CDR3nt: TGTGCCAGTAGTCCTGACAGGGCTAGAGGAAGCAATCAGCCCCAGCATTTT; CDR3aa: CASSPDRARGSNQPQHF
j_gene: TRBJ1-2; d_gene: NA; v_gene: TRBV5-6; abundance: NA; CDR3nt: TGTGCCAGCAGCTTGGATGAGGGTAGTGGCTACACCTTC; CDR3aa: CASSLDEGSGYTF
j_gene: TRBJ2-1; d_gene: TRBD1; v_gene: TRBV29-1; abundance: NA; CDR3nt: TGCAGCGTTGATGAAACCGGGACAGGGGGCAATGAGCAGTTCTTC; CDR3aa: CSVDETGTGGNEQFF
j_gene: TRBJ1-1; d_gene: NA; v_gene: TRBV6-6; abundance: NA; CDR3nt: TGTGCCAGCAGTCCGCTCGGCGGGACTGAAGCTTTCTTT; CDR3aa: CASSPLGGTEAFF
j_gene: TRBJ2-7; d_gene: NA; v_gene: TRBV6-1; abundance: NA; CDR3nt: TGTGCCAGCAGTGAACGGGGGGCCTACTACGAGCAGTACTTC; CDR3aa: CASSERGAYYEQYF
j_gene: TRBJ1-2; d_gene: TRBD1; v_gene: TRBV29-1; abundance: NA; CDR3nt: TGCAGCGTTGTTTGGGACAGGGGGAAGGGCTACACCTTC; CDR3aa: CSVVWDRGKGYTF
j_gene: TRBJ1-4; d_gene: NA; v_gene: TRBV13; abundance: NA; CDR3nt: TGTGCCAGCAGCTTCCGGACTAATGAAAAACTGTTTTTT; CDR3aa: CASSFRTNEKLFF
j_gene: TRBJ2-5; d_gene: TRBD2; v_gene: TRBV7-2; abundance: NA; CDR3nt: TGTGCCAGCAGCCCTGTAGGGACTAGCGGGGGCGGAGAGACCCAGTACTTC; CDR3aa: CASSPVGTSGGGETQYF
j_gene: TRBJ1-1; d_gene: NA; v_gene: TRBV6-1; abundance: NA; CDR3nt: TGTGCCAGCAGTCACCCGGCCTGGGAGGTCACTGAAGCTTTCTTT; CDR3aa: CASSHPAWEVTEAFF
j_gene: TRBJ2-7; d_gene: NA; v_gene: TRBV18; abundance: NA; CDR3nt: TGTGCCAGCTCACCCCGGGGTCCCGAGCAGTACTTC; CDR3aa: CASSPRGPEQYF
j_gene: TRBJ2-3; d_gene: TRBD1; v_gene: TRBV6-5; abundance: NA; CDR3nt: TGTGCCAGCAGTTTCCTCCCGGGACAGGGTACGGATACGCAGTATTTT; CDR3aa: CASSFLPGQGTDTQYF
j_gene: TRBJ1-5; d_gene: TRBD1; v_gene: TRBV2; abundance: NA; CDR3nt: TGTGCCAGCAGTGCCAGACAGGACAGGGCCTTCCGTAGCAATCAGCCCCAGCATTTT; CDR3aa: CASSARQDRAFRSNQPQHF
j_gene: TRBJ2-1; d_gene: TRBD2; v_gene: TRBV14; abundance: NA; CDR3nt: TGTGCCAGCAGCCAAATGGGGGAGGCTAGCGGGGACCTCTTCTACAATGAGCAGTTCTTC; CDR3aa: CASSQMGEASGDLFYNEQFF
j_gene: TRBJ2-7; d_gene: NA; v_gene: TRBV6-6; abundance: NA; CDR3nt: TGTGCCAGCAGAGAAAGGACAGCCGTCTACGAGCAGTACTTC; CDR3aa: CASRERTAVYEQYF
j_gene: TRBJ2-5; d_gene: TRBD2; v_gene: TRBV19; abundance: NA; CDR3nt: TGTGCCAGTAATGAAGCGGGGGGGCCGGGAGGAGAGACCCAGTACTTC; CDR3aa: CASNEAGGPGGETQYF
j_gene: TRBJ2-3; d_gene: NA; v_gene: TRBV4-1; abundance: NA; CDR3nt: TGCGCCAGCAGCTCGACGGAGAGCACAGATACGCAGTATTTT; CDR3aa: CASSSTESTDTQYF
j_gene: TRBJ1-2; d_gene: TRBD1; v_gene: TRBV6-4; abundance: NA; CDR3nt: TGTGCCAGCAGCGCTACAGGATCGGGGACAGGCCATGGCTACACCTTC; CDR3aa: CASSATGSGTGHGYTF
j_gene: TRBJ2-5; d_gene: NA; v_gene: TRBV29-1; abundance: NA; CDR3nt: TGCAGCGTTGCTCAGGGTGAAGAGACCCAGTACTTC; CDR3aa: CSVAQGEETQYF
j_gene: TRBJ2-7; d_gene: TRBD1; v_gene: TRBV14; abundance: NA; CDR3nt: TGTGCCAGCAGCCATTCAGGGGGCAGCGGAACTGCCTACGAGCAGTACTTC; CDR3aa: CASSHSGGSGTAYEQYF
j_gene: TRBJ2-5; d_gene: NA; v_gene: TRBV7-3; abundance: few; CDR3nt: TGTGCCAGCAGCCCAACAGGGTCTGTGGCGACCCAGTACTTC; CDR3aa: CASSPTGSVATQYF
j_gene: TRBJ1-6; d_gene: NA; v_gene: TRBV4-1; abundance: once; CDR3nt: TGCGCCAGCAGCCAACGTGGCGGGGATAATTCACCCCTCCACTTT; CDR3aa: CASSQRGGDNSPLHF
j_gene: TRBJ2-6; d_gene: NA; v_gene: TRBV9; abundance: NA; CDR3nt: TGTGCCAGTACCGTTTACAGGACCTCTGGGGCCAACGTCCTGACTTTC; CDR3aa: CASTVYRTSGANVLTF
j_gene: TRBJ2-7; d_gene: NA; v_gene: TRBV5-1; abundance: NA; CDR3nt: TGCGCCAGCAGCCTAGATCCTAGCTCCTACGAGCAGTACTTC; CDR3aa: CASSLDPSSYEQYF
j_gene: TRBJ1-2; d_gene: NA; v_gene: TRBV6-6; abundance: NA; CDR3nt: TGTGCCAGCAGTTCTCCATACCAGACAGCCCCCTATGGCTACACCTTC; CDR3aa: CASSSPYQTAPYGYTF
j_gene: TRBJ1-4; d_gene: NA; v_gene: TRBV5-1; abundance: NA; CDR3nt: TGCGCCAGCAGGGTAACCGGGAACAGAGATGAAAAACTGTTTTTT; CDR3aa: CASRVTGNRDEKLFF
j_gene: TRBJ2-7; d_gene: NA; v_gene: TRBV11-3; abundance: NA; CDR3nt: TGTGCCAGCAGCTTAACACCCGGCGGCGAGCAGTACTTC; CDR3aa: CASSLTPGGEQYF
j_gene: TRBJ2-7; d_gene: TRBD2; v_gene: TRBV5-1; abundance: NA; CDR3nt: TGCGCCAGCAGCTTGGTAGCGGGGGGCCCCTACGAGCAGTACTTC; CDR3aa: CASSLVAGGPYEQYF
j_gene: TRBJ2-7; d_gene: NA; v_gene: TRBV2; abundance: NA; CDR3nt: TGTGCCAGCGCGTCTTACGAGCAGTACTTC; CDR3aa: CASASYEQYF
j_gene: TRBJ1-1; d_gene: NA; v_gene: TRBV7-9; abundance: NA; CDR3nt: TGTGCCAGCAGCGTTCTTGGTAGCTCTGAAGCTTTCTTT; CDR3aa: CASSVLGSSEAFF
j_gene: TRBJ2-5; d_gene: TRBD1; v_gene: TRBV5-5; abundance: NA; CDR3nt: TGTGCCAGCACCCGGACAGGGGGCCCGGAAGAGACCCAGTACTTC; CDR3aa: CASTRTGGPEETQYF
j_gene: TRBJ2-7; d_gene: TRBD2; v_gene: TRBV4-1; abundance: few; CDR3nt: TGCGCCAGCAGCCAGGGCCCGTGGGGGGGTGGGAACGAGCAGTACTTC; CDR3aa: CASSQGPWGGGNEQYF
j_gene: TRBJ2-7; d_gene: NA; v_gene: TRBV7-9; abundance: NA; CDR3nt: TGTGCCAGCAGCTTAGGGTCCCCGGGGGACGAGCAGTACTTC; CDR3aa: CASSLGSPGDEQYF
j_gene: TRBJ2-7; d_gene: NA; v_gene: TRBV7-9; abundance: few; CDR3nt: TGTGCCAGCAGCTTACCCCCTCTTCGCGAGCAGTACTTC; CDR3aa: CASSLPPLREQYF
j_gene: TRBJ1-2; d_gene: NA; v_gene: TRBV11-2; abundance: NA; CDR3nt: TGTGCCACCCCGACTGGTGGCTACACCTTC; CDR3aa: CATPTGGYTF
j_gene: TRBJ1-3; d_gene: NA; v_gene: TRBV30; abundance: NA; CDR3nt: TGTGCCTGGAGGGAACAGGGTCCCGGAAACACCATATATTTT; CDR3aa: CAWREQGPGNTIYF
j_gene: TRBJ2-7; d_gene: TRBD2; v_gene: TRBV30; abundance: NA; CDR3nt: TGTGCCTGGAGTCGCGAGCGGGGCTCCGAGCAGTACTTC; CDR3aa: CAWSRERGSEQYF
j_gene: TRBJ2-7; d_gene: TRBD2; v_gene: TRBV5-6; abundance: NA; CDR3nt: TGTGCCAGCAGCTTGTTCTTCGCGACTAGCGGGAGCGAGCAGTACTTC; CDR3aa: CASSLFFATSGSEQYF
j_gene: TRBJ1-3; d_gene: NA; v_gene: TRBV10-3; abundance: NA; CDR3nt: TGTGCCATCAGTACGAGCTCTGGAAACACCATATATTTT; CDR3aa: CAISTSSGNTIYF
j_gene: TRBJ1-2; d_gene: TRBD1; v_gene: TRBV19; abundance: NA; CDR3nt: TGTGCCAGTTCCTCGGGACAGCCCTTCTATGGCTACACCTTC; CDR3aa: CASSSGQPFYGYTF
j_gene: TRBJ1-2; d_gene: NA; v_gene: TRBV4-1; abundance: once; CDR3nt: TGCGCCAGCAGCCAAACCCCCACGGGATATGACTATGGCTACACCTTC; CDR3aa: CASSQTPTGYDYGYTF
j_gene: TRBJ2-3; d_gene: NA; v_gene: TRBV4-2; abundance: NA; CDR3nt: TGTGCCAGCAGCCAAGATCGAGGGGGTCCCACAGATACGCAGTATTTT; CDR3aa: CASSQDRGGPTDTQYF
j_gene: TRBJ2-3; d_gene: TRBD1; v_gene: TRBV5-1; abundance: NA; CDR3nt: TGCGCCAGCAGCTTGTTTGCCCAGGGGGCAGATACGCAGTATTTT; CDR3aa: CASSLFAQGADTQYF
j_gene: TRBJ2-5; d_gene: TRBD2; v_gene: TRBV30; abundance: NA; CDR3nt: TGTGCCTGGAGTGTAGGCCTAGCGGGAGAGACCCAGTACTTC; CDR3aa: CAWSVGLAGETQYF
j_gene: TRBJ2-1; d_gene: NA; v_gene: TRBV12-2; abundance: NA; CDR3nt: TGTGCAAGTCGCTTAGGACTAGCGGGGGCCAGCTCCTACAATGAGCAGTTCTTC; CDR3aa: CASRLGLAGASSYNEQFF
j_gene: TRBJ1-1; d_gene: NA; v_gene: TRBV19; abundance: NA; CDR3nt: TGTGCTGGGGCCTCCGACACTGAAGCTTTCTTT; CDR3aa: CAGASDTEAFF